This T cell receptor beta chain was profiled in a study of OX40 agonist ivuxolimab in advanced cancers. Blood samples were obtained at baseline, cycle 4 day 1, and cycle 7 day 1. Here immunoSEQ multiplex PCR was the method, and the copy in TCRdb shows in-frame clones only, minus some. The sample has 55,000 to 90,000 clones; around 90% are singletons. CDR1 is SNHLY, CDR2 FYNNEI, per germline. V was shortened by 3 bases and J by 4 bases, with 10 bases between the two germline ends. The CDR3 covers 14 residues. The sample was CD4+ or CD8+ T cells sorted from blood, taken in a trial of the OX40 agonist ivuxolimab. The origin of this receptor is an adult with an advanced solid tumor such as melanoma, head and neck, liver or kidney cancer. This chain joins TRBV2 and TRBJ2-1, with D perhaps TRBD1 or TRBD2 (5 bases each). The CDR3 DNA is TGTGCCAGCAGTGAGGGGGAACTATACAATGAGCAGTTCTTC. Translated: CASSEGELYNEQFF. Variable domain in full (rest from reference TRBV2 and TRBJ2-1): EPEVTQTPSHQVTQMGQEVILRCVPISNHLYFYWYRQILGQKVEFLVSFYNNEISEKSEIFDDQFSVERPDGSNFTLKIRSTKLEDSAMYFCASSEGELYNEQFFGPGTRLTVL.